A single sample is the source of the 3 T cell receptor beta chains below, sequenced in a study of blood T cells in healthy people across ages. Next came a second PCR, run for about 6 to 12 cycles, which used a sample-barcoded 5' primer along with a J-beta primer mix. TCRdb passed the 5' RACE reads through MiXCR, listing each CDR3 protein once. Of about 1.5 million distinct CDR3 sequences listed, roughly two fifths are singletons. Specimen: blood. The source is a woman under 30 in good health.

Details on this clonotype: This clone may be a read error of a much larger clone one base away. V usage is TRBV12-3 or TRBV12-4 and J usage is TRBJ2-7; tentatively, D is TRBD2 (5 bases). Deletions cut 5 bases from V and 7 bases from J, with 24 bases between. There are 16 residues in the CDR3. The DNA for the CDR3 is TGTGCCAGCAGTCAACACCGGGATCAACGACTAAATGAGCAGTACTTC. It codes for CASSQHRDQRLNEQYF.

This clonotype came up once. The CDR3 sequence is CASSPNLHGYTF. CDR3 DNA sequence: TGTGCCAGCAGTCCCAACTTGCATGGCTACACCTTC. The J gene is TRBJ1-2, the V gene TRBV28; no clear D gene. Trimming took 5 bases from V and 6 from J, leaving 10 bases between them. Germline lookup yields CDR1 MDHEN and CDR2 SYDVKM. The CDR3 is 12 amino acids.

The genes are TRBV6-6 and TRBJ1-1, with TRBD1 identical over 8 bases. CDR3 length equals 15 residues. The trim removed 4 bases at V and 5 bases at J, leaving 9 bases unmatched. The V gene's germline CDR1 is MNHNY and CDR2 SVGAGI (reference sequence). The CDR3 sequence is CASSSNRGGHTEAFF. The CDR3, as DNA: TGTGCCAGCAGTTCCAACAGGGGGGGGCATACTGAAGCTTTCTTT.